This TCR beta chain came from a study of control samples from healthy donors and cancer patients. Data came from immunoSEQ multiplex PCR; TCRdb stores just in-frame clones and leaves some out. The repertoire holds around 120,000 clones, with just under 95% as singletons. Germline loops: CDR1 MNHEY, CDR2 SVGEGT. The ends were cut back, 2 bases at V and 3 bases at J, with 8 bases in the middle. The CDR3 runs to 13 residues. Sequencing used blood. This clonotype was obtained from a man aged 30 to 45 in good health. The rearrangement links TRBV6-2 or TRBV6-3 to TRBJ2-7; maybe TRBD2 (5 bases). The DNA of the CDR3 is TGTGCCAGCAGTTACGGGAGCGACTACGAGCAGTACTTC. This encodes CASSYGSDYEQYF.